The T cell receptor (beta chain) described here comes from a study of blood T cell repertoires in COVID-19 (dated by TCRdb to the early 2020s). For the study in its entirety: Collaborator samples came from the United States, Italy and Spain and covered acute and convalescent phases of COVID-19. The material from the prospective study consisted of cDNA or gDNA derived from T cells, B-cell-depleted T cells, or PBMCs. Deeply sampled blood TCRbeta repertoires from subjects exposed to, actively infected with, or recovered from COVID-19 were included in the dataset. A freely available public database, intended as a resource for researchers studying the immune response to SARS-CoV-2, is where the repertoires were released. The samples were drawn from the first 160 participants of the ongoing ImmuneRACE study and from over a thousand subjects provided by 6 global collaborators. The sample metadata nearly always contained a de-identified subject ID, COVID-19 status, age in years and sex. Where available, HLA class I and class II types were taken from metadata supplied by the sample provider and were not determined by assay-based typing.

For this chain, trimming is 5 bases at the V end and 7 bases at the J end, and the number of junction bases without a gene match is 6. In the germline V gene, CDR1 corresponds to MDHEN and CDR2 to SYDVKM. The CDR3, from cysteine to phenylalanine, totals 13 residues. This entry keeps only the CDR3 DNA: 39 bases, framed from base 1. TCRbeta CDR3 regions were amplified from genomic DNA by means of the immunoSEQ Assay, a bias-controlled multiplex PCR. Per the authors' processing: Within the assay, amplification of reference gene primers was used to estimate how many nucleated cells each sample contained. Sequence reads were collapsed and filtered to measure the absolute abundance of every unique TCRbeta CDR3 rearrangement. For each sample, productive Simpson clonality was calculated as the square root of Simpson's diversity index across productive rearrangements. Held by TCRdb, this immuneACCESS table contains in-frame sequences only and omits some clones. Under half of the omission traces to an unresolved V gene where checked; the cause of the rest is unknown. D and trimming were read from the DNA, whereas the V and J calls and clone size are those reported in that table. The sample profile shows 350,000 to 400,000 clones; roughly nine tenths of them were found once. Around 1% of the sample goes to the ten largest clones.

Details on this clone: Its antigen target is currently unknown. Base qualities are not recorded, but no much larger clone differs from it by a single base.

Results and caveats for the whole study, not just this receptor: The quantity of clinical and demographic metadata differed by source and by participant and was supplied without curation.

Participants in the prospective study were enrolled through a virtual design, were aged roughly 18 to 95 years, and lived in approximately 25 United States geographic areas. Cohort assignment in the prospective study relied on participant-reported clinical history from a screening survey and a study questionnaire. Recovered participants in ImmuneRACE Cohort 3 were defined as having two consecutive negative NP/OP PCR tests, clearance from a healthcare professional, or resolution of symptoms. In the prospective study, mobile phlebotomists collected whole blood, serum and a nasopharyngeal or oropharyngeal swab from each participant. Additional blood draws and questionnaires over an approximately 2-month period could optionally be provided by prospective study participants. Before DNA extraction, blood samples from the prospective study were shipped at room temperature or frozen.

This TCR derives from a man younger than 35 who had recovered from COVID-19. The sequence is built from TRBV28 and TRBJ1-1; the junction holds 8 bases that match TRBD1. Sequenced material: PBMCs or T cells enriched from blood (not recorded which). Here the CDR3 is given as CASSTRGQVEAFF. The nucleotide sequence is TGTGCCAGCAGTACCAGGGGGCAAGTTGAAGCTTTCTTT.